The clone carrying this T cell receptor (beta chain) was seen just once. The antigen remains unidentified. Trimming pared 7 bases from V and 4 bases from J, leaving 13 bases between. The germline V gene encodes CDR1 MNHEY and CDR2 SMNVEV (reference sequence). This CDR3 is built from 13 residues. Donors counted as nominally healthy when sampled, yet unrecorded immune exposures were likely. This sample is drawn from a study of cytomegalovirus exposure and HLA in healthy donors. Study-wide context: Approximately 180 million T cells yielded roughly 120 million unique TCR beta sequences, as an earlier analysis found. In terms of ancestry, the Caucasian-associated cluster contained 75% to 90% of the roughly 400 genotyped donors.

Study observations and caveats: For cytomegalovirus status, the classifier reportedly gave diagnoses with high specificity and sensitivity.

Primers for the PCR totalled 60 Vbeta and 13 Jbeta. TCRdb keeps only in-frame clones here, not all; method: immunoSEQ multiplex PCR. The sample lists around 220,000 clones; 75% to 85% were seen once. V and J are TRBV27 and TRBJ1-1; TRBD1 is a possible D gene (5 bases). The clonotype comes from a girl aged 10 to 17 in good health and CMV-seronegative. The sequencing sample was made of PBMCs. CDR3 coding DNA: TGTGCCAGCATGAAGGGGATGGGCACTGAAGCTTTCTTT. The encoded protein is CASMKGMGTEAFF.